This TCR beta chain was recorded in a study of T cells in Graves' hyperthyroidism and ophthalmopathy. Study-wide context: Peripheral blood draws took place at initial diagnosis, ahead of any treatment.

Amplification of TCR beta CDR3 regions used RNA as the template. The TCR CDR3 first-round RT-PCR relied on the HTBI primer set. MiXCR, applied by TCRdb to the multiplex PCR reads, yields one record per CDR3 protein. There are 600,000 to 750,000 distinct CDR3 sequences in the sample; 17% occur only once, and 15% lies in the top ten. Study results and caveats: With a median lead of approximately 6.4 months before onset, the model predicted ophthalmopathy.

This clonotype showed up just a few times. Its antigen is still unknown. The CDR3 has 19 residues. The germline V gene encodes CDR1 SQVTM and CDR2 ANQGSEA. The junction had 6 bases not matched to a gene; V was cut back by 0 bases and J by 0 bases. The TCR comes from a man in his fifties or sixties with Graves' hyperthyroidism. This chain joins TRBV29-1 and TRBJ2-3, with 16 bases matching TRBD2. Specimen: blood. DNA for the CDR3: TGCAGCGTTGAAGATCTGGGGACTAGCGGGAGGGCAAGCACAGATACGCAGTATTTT. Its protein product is CSVEDLGTSGRASTDTQYF.